This T cell receptor beta chain originates from a study of blood T cell repertoires in COVID-19. Study details: The samples span acute and convalescent COVID-19 from the United States, Italy and Spain. T cells, B-cell-depleted T cells, or PBMCs provided the cDNA or gDNA that served as material.

The method was immunoSEQ multiplex PCR; TCRdb's version includes in-frame clones alone and lacks a portion of them. Of roughly 700,000 clones in the sample, 75% to 90% were seen once. The CDR3 sequence is 11 residues long. Germline lookup yields CDR1 SQVTM and CDR2 ANQGSEA. Trimming took off 6 bases at V and 3 bases at J, with 8 bases between the two ends. This sequence joins TRBV29-1 and TRBJ1-2; no clear D. This TCR came from a woman aged 18 to 35 with acute or convalescent COVID-19. Sample: peripheral blood. The CDR3 sequence is CSVQVYYGYTF. The CDR3 DNA sequence: TGCAGCGTCCAGGTGTACTATGGCTACACCTTC.